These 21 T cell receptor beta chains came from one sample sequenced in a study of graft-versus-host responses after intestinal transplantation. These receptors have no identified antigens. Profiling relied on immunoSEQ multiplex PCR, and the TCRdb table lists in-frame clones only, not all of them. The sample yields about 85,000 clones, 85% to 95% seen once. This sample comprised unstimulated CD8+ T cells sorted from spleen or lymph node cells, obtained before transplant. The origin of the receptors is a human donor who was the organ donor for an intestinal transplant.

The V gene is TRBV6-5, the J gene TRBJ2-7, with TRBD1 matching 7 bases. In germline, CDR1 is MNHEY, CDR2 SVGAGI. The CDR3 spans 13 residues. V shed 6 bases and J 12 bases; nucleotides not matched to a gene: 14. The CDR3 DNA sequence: TGTGCCAGCAGCAGGGGGTCGTCCCAAAGCAGGTACTTC. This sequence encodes CASSRGSSQSRYF.

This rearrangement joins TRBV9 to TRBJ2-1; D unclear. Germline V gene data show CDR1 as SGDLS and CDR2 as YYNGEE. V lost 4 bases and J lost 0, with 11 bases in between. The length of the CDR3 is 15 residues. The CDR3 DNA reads TGTGCCAGCAGCTTAGACTCCTACTCCTACAATGAGCAGTTCTTC. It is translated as CASSLDSYSYNEQFF.

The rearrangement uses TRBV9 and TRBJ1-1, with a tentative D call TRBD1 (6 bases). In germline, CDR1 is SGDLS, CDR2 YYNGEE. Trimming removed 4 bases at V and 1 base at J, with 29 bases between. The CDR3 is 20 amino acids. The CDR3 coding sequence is TGTGCCAGCAGCCCCCATGGTAATCGAGGGACAAACGGCGCGAACACTGAAGCTTTCTTT. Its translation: CASSPHGNRGTNGANTEAFF. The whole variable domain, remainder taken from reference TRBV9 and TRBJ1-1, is DSGVTQTPKHLITATGQRVTLRCSPRSGDLSVYWYQQSLDQGLQFLIQYYNGEERAKGNILERFSAQQFPDLHSELNLSSLELGDSALYFCASSPHGNRGTNGANTEAFFGQGTRLTVV.

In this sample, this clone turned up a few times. CDR3 coding DNA: TGCGCCAGCAGCCAACGTCTAAATAGTGAACTAGCGGGAGGGCCCACAGATACGCAGTATTTT. Translated, it gives CASSQRLNSELAGGPTDTQYF. The chain is built from TRBV4-1 and TRBJ2-3; 13 bases fit TRBD2. The germline gives CDR1 MGHRA, CDR2 YSYEKL. The ends lost 2 bases at V and 2 bases at J; junction bases unmatched: 16. The length of the CDR3 is 21 residues.

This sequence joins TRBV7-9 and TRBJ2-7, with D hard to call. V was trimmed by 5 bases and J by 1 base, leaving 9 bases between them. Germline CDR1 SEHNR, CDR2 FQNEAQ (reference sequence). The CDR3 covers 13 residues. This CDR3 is CASSPTQSYEQYF. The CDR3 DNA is TGTGCCAGCAGCCCGACCCAGTCCTACGAGCAGTACTTC.

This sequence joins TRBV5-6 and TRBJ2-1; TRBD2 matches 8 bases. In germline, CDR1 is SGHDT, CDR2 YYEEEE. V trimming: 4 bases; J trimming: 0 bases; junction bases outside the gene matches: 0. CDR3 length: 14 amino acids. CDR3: CASSGTSSYNEQFF. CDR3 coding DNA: TGTGCCAGCAGCGGGACTAGCTCCTACAATGAGCAGTTCTTC.

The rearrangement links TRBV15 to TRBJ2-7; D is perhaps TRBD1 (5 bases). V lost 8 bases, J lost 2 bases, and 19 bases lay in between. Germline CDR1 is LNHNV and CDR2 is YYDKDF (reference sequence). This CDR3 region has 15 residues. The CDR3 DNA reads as TGTGCCACCGGTCACATGGGGCGGAAAACCTACGAGCAGTACTTC. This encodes CATGHMGRKTYEQYF.

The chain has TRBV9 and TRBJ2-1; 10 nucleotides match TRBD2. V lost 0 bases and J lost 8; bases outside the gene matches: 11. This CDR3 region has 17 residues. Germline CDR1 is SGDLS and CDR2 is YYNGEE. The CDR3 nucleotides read TGTGCCAGCAGCGTAGCTCTTTCGAGCGGGAGGGCCGATGAGCAGTTCTTC. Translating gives CASSVALSSGRADEQFF.

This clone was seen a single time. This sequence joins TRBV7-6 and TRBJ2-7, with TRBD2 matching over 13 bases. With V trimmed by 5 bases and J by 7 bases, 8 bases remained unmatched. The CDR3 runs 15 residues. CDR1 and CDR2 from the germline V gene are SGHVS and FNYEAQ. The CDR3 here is CASSPLLAGGHEQYF. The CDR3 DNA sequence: TGTGCCAGCAGCCCCCTACTAGCGGGGGGGCATGAGCAGTACTTC. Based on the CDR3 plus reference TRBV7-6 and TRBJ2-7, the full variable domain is GAGVSQSPRYKVTKRGQDVALRCDPISGHVSLYWYRQALGQGPEFLTYFNYEAQQDKSGLPNDRFSAERPEGSISTLTIQRTEQRDSAMYRCASSPLLAGGHEQYFGPGTRLTVT.

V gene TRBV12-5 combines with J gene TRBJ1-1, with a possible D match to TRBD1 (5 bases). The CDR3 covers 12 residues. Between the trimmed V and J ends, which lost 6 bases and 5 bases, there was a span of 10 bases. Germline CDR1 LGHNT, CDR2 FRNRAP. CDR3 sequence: CASGWGKTEAFF. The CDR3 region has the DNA TGTGCTAGTGGATGGGGGAAAACTGAAGCTTTCTTT.

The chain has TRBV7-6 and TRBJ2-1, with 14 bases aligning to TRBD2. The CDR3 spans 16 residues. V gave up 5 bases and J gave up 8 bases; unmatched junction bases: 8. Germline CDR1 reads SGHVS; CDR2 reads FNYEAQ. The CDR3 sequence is CASSPRLAGGPDEQFF. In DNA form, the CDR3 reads TGTGCCAGCAGCCCACGACTAGCGGGAGGGCCGGATGAGCAGTTCTTC.

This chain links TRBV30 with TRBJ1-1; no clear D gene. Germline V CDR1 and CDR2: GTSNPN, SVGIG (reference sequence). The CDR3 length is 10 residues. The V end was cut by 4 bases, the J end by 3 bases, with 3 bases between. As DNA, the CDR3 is TGTGCCTGGACGGACACTGAAGCTTTCTTT. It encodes CAWTDTEAFF.

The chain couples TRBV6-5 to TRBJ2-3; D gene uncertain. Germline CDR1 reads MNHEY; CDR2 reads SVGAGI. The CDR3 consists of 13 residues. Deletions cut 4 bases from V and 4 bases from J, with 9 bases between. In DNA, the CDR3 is TGTGCCAGCAGTTTTGATGGCCCAGATACGCAGTATTTT. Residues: CASSFDGPDTQYF.

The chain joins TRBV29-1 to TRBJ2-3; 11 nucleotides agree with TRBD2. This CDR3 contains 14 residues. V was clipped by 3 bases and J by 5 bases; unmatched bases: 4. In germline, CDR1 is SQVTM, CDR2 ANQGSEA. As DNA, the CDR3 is TGCAGCGTTGACGGACTAGCGGGTGAAGATACGCAGTATTTT. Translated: CSVDGLAGEDTQYF.

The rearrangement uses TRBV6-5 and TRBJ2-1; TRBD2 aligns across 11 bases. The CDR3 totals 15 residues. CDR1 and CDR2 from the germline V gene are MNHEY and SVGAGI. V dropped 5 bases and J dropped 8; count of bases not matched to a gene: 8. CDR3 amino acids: CASSGLAGGGDEQFF. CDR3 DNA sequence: TGTGCCAGCAGTGGACTAGCGGGTGGAGGGGATGAGCAGTTCTTC.

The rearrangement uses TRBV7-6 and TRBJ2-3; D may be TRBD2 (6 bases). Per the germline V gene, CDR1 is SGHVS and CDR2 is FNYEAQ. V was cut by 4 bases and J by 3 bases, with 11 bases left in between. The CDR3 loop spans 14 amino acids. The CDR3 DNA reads TGTGCCAGCAGCTGGGTACGGGAGACAGATACGCAGTATTTT. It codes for CASSWVRETDTQYF.

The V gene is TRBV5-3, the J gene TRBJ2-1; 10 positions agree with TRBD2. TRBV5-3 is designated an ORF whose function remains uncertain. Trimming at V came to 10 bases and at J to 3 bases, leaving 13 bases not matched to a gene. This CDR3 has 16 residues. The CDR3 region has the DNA TGTGCCCGCGCCGGGGGGAGGACTAGCGGCTACAATGAGCAGTTCTTC. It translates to CARAGGRTSGYNEQFF.

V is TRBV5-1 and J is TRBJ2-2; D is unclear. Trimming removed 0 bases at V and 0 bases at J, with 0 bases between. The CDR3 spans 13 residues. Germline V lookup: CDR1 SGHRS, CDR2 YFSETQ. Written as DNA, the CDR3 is TGCGCCAGCAGCTTGGCGAACACCGGGGAGCTGTTTTTT. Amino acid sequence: CASSLANTGELFF. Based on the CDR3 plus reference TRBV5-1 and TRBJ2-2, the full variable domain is KAGVTQTPRYLIKTRGQQVTLSCSPISGHRSVSWYQQTPGQGLQFLFEYFSETQRNKGNFPGRFSGRQFSNSRSEMNVSTLELGDSALYLCASSLANTGELFFGEGSRLTVL.

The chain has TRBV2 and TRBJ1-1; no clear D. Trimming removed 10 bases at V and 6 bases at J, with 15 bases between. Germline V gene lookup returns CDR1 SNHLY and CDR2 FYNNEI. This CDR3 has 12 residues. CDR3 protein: CATTLAGSEAFF. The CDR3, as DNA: TGTGCCACCACCCTGGCGGGGTCTGAAGCTTTCTTT. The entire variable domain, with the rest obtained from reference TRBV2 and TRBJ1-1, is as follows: EPEVTQTPSHQVTQMGQEVILRCVPISNHLYFYWYRQILGQKVEFLVSFYNNEISEKSEIFDDQFSVERPDGSNFTLKIRSTKLEDSAMYFCATTLAGSEAFFGQGTRLTVV.

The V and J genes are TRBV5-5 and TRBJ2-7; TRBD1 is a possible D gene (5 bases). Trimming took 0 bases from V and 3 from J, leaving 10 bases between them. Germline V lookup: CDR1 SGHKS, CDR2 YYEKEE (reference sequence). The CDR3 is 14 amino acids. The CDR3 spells CASSLATGFYEQYF. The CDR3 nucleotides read TGTGCCAGCAGCTTGGCCACAGGCTTCTACGAGCAGTACTTC. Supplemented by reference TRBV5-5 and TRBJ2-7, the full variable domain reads DAGVTQSPTHLIKTRGQQVTLRCSPISGHKSVSWYQQVLGQGPQFIFQYYEKEERGRGNFPDRFSARQFPNYSSELNVNALLLGDSALYLCASSLATGFYEQYFGPGTRLTVT.

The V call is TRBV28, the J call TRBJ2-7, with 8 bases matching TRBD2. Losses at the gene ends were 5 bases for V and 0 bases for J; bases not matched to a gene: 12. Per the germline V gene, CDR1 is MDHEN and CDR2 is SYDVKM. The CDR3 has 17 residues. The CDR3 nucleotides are TGTGCCAGCAGTCCCAGATCAATAGCGGGACCCTCCTACGAGCAGTACTTC. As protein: CASSPRSIAGPSYEQYF.